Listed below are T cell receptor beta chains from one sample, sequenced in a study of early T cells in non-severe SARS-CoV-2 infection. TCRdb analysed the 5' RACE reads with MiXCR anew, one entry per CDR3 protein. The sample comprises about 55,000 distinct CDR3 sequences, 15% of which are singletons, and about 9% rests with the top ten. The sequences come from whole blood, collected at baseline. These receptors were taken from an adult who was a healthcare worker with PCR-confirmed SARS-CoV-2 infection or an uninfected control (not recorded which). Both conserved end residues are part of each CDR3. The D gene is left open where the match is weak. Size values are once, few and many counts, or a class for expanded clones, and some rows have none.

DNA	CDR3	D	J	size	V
TGTGCCAGCAGTGCCGGGGGGGAAGCTTTCTTT	CASSAGGEAFF	NA	TRBJ1-1	medium-sized	TRBV25-1
TGTGCCAGCAGCAAACAGGGAGGGTCCTACGAGCAGTACTTC	CASSKQGGSYEQYF	NA	TRBJ2-7	NA	TRBV11-2
TGTGCCAGCAGCGTAGGGTCCCTAGCGGATTACACCGGGGAGCTGTTTTTT	CASSVGSLADYTGELFF	TRBD2	TRBJ2-2	NA	TRBV9
TGTGCCAGCATACGGGGCTCTCAAGAGACCCAGTACTTC	CASIRGSQETQYF	NA	TRBJ2-5	NA	TRBV2
TGTGCCAGCAGCTTAAATCCGGGACAGGGGCATTACGAGCAGTACTTC	CASSLNPGQGHYEQYF	TRBD1	TRBJ2-7	few	TRBV11-2
TGCAGTGCTAGACAGGGCGGTGGAGATACGCAGTATTTT	CSARQGGGDTQYF	NA	TRBJ2-3	NA	TRBV20-1
TGCAGTGCCCCGGCCTTGCTAGCGGGGCGGAGAGATACGCAGTATTTT	CSAPALLAGRRDTQYF	TRBD2	TRBJ2-3	NA	TRBV20-1
TGCAGTGCTAAAAATCCGGACGTAAACTACGAGCAGTACTTC	CSAKNPDVNYEQYF	NA	TRBJ2-7	few	TRBV20-1
TGTGCCAGCAGCTTGGGCCAGGACCCGTACGAGCAGTACTTC	CASSLGQDPYEQYF	NA	TRBJ2-7	NA	TRBV5-4
TGTGCCACCAGCAGAGATCGGTCGAATACGCAGTATTTT	CATSRDRSNTQYF	NA	TRBJ2-3	few	TRBV15
TGTGCCAGCAGTTTACTGATTCAATATGGCTACACCTTC	CASSLLIQYGYTF	NA	TRBJ1-2	few	TRBV12-3/TRBV12-4
TGTGCCAGAAGCTTGGTCAGGGGGCGCCATGGCACAGATACGCAGTATTTT	CARSLVRGRHGTDTQYF	TRBD1	TRBJ2-3	few	TRBV5-3
TGTGCCATAGAAGGAGATACAGGGAGCCATTTACATTCACCCCTCCACTTT	CAIEGDTGSHLHSPLHF	NA	TRBJ1-6	NA	TRBV28
TGTGCCAGCAGCTTTCCGGGACAGTATGGCTACACCTTC	CASSFPGQYGYTF	TRBD1	TRBJ1-2	NA	TRBV11-2
TGTGCCAGCAGGCACCCGGGGGCTAGCACAGATACGCAGTATTTT	CASRHPGASTDTQYF	NA	TRBJ2-3	NA	TRBV7-9
TGCGCCAGCAGCCAAGATACCGGGACAGGGGAAGACTTC	CASSQDTGTGEDF	TRBD1	TRBJ2-7	NA	TRBV4-1
TGTGCCAGCAGCCAAGGGATTGGCGGGGACATTCAGTACTTC	CASSQGIGGDIQYF	NA	TRBJ2-4	few	TRBV7-2
TGTGCCAGCAAGTGGGCAAATGAAGCTTTCTTT	CASKWANEAFF	NA	TRBJ1-1	few	TRBV9
TGTGCCACCAGTGAGTCAGGGAGCACAGATACGCAGTATTTT	CATSESGSTDTQYF	NA	TRBJ2-3	NA	TRBV24-1
TGTGCCAGCAATCTACAGGGTACAGATACGCAGTATTTT	CASNLQGTDTQYF	NA	TRBJ2-3	NA	TRBV28
TGTGCCACCAGTGATTTGGCCCTAACAGATACGCAGTATTTT	CATSDLALTDTQYF	NA	TRBJ2-3	NA	TRBV24-1
TGTGCCAGTAGTTCCCTCCCCGGGGGCGGCTCCTACAATGAGCAGTTCTTC	CASSSLPGGGSYNEQFF	NA	TRBJ2-1	NA	TRBV19
TGTGCCAGCAGCCAGTCAGTACCCTACGAGCAGTACTTC	CASSQSVPYEQYF	NA	TRBJ2-7	NA	TRBV16
TGCAGTGCTAGAGATCCGTATGTATCTCCAGATACGCAGTATTTT	CSARDPYVSPDTQYF	NA	TRBJ2-3	many	TRBV20-1
TGCGCCAGCAGTCAATTTTACGGGAGCTCCTACAATGAGCAGTTCTTC	CASSQFYGSSYNEQFF	NA	TRBJ2-1	many	TRBV23-1
TGCAGCGTTGGTGGGGGCTACGAGCAGTACTTC	CSVGGGYEQYF	NA	TRBJ2-7	many	TRBV29-1
TGCAGTGCTAGAAGGCTGGAGAACACCGGGGAGCTGTTTTTT	CSARRLENTGELFF	NA	TRBJ2-2	NA	TRBV20-1
TGTGCCAGCAGCTTAGACTCAGACAGGGGAAATCGCGGCTACACCTTC	CASSLDSDRGNRGYTF	TRBD1	TRBJ1-2	NA	TRBV5-6
TGTGCCAGCAGCGTAGCGGACAGACTAAGTGGTACGCAGTATTTT	CASSVADRLSGTQYF	NA	TRBJ2-3	NA	TRBV9
TGCAGCGTCGGAACCGGGACCGCGGGGTACGAGCAGTACTTC	CSVGTGTAGYEQYF	NA	TRBJ2-7	NA	TRBV29-1
TGTGCCAGCAGCTTACCCGAGACCTATGGCTACACCTTC	CASSLPETYGYTF	NA	TRBJ1-2	many	TRBV7-2
TGCGCCAGCAGCCTTACAGCGAACACCGGGGAGCTGTTTTTT	CASSLTANTGELFF	NA	TRBJ2-2	few	TRBV5-1
TGTGCCAGCAGACTAGCGGGAGGGTACGAGCAGTACTTC	CASRLAGGYEQYF	TRBD2	TRBJ2-7	NA	TRBV27